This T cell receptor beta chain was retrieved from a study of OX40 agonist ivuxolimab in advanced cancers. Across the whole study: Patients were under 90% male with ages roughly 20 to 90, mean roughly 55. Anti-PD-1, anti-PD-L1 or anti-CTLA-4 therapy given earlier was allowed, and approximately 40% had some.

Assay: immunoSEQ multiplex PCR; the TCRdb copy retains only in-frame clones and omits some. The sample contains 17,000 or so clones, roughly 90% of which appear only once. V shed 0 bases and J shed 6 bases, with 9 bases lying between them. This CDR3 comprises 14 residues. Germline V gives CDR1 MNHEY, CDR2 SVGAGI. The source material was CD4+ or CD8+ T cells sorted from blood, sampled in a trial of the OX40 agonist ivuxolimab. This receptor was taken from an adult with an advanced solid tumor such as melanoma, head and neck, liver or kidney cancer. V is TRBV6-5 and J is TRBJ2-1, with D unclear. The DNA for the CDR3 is TGTGCCAGCAGTTACTCGAACCAGCTCAATGAGCAGTTCTTC. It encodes CASSYSNQLNEQFF.